What follows are 16 T cell receptor beta chains derived from one specimen sequenced in a study of OX40 agonist ivuxolimab in advanced cancers. Generated by immunoSEQ multiplex PCR, the TCRdb table keeps only in-frame clones and is missing some. The data contain 65,000 to 80,000 clones, approximately 90% of them singletons. Material: CD4+ or CD8+ T cells sorted from blood, obtained in a trial of the OX40 agonist ivuxolimab. These TCRs come from an adult with an advanced solid tumor such as melanoma, head and neck, liver or kidney cancer.

The rearrangement joins TRBV19 to TRBJ2-5; TRBD1 is a possible D gene (6 bases). The CDR3 has 14 amino acids. Germline CDR1 and CDR2: LNHDA and SQIVND (reference sequence). V was shortened by 4 bases and J by 1 base, with 10 bases between the two germline ends. The DNA of the CDR3 is TGTGCCAGTAGTACGGGACAACTCCAAGAGACCCAGTACTTC. It yields the protein CASSTGQLQETQYF.

The rearrangement joins TRBV10-3 to TRBJ2-1, with 7 positions matching TRBD1. The germline V gene encodes CDR1 ENHRY and CDR2 SYGVKD. The length of the CDR3 is 14 residues. The J segment lost 8 bases and the V segment lost 2 bases, leaving 6 bases of the junction unmatched. CDR3 sequence reads: CAISEPTGADEQFF. CDR3 DNA: TGTGCCATCAGTGAGCCCACAGGGGCCGATGAGCAGTTCTTC.

This clone was seen once. V is TRBV6-4 and J is TRBJ2-2, with D maybe TRBD1 (5 bases). CDR3 length equals 14 residues. Trimming stripped 4 bases from V and 4 bases from J, with 10 bases between. CDR1 is MRHNA and CDR2 is SNTAGT in the germline V gene. CDR3 coding DNA: TGTGCCAGCAGTGGACAGTTAGGCACCGGGGAGCTGTTTTTT. Translated, it gives CASSGQLGTGELFF.

This chain uses TRBV5-4 with TRBJ2-1; 11 nucleotides line up with TRBD2. CDR3 length: 19 residues. Germline-derived CDR1 and CDR2 are SGHNT and YYREEE (reference sequence). V lost 5 bases, J lost 0 bases, and 13 bases stayed unmatched. The CDR3 reads CASSLGTSGPRSSYNEQFF. The CDR3 DNA reads as TGTGCCAGCAGTTTAGGGACTAGCGGCCCTAGGAGCTCCTACAATGAGCAGTTCTTC.

The chain has TRBV4-2 and TRBJ1-4, with 10 nucleotides matching TRBD1. This CDR3 comprises 14 residues. The germline CDR1 and CDR2 sequences are LGHNA and YNFKEQ. J gave up 7 bases and V 1 base, and 0 bases lay outside the gene matches. CDR3 bases: TGTGCCAGCAGCCAAGGGACAGGGGGTGAAAAACTGTTTTTT. Its protein product is CASSQGTGGEKLFF.

The CDR3 region has the DNA TGCAGTGCTTCTTGGAACACTGAAGCTTTCTTT. Encoded protein: CSASWNTEAFF. V gene TRBV20-1 combines with J gene TRBJ1-1, with D hard to call. The CDR3 covers 11 residues. V was cut by 5 bases and J by 1 base, with 5 bases left in between. Per germline, CDR1 DFQATT and CDR2 SNEGSKA (reference sequence).

The J gene is TRBJ1-5, the V gene TRBV7-8, with D possibly TRBD1 on 5 matching bases. Germline V gene lookup returns CDR1 SGHVS and CDR2 FQNEAQ. This CDR3 comprises 13 residues. Trimming shortened V by 1 base and J by 6 bases, and 7 bases separated the two germline ends. The chain's CDR3 is CASSLVRGQPQHF. The CDR3 DNA follows: TGTGCCAGCAGCTTAGTGAGGGGTCAGCCCCAGCATTTT.

This clone was counted only a few times. This chain connects TRBV11-3 to TRBJ2-3; tentative D call: TRBD1 (6 bases). Trimming took off 7 bases at V and 2 bases at J, with 13 bases between the two ends. Germline assignment: CDR1 SGHNT and CDR2 YENEEA. This CDR3 has 14 amino acids. The CDR3 reads CASTSTGNTDTQYF. The CDR3 DNA reads as TGTGCCAGCACCTCTACAGGGAACACAGATACGCAGTATTTT.

The chain links TRBV6-6 to TRBJ1-2; TRBD1 is a possible D gene (5 bases). This CDR3 region has 14 residues. Germline V gives CDR1 MNHNY, CDR2 SVGAGI (reference sequence). Trimming took off 2 bases at V and 7 bases at J, with 14 bases between the two ends. CDR3 in DNA: TGTGCCAGCAGTTACGGGGCCCAACCCGTTGGCTACACCTTC. Protein sequence: CASSYGAQPVGYTF.

The V and J genes are TRBV19 and TRBJ2-1, with a possible D match to TRBD2 (6 bases). V lost 5 bases and J 8 bases, leaving 19 bases between the germline ends. Germline CDR1 LNHDA, CDR2 SQIVND (reference sequence). The CDR3 covers 15 residues. CDR3 residues: CASSPRGSGVDEQFF. The CDR3 region has the DNA TGTGCCAGTAGTCCCCGGGGTAGCGGAGTGGATGAGCAGTTCTTC.

The chain links TRBV6-5 to TRBJ1-2, with D tentatively TRBD1 (5 bases). The CDR3 loop spans 14 amino acids. V lost 6 bases, J lost 3 bases, and 14 bases lay in between. Germline CDR1 and CDR2: MNHEY and SVGAGI. In DNA, the CDR3 is TGTGCCAGCAGACCCGACAGACTCTACTATGGCTACACCTTC. It translates to CASRPDRLYYGYTF.

J is TRBJ1-4 and V is TRBV6-5; a possible D gene is TRBD1 (6 bases). CDR1 and CDR2 (germline): MNHEY, SVGAGI. This CDR3 is built from 15 residues. Trimming removed 0 bases at V and 5 bases at J, with 10 bases between. DNA for the CDR3: TGTGCCAGCAGTTACTCGACAGGAAGAAATGAAAAACTGTTTTTT. It codes for CASSYSTGRNEKLFF.

The rearrangement links TRBV7-2 to TRBJ2-5; no definite D call. The germline V and J ends were trimmed by 2 bases and 5 bases, with 9 bases remaining between them. Germline CDR1 reads SGHTA; CDR2 reads FQGNSA. The CDR3 sequence is 13 residues long. The chain's CDR3 is CASSLSPHETQYF. CDR3 DNA sequence: TGTGCCAGCAGCTTATCTCCCCACGAGACCCAGTACTTC.

V and J are TRBV19 and TRBJ2-5; TRBD2 matches at 12 bases. V shed 6 bases, J shed 4 bases, and the junction held 18 bases outside the gene matches. The CDR3 is 19 residues long. Germline CDR1 and CDR2: LNHDA and SQIVND (reference sequence). Written as DNA, the CDR3 is TGTGCCAGTAGAAGCAACGGACTAGCGGGATCCCTTGGAGGAGAGACCCAGTACTTC. It codes for CASRSNGLAGSLGGETQYF.

This clone has more than one count but fewer than ten. The gene calls are TRBV5-4 and TRBJ1-4; no clear D gene. The CDR3 length is 14 residues. V was clipped by 4 bases and J by 0 bases, with 7 bases between them. Germline lookup yields CDR1 SGHNT and CDR2 YYREEE (reference sequence). CDR3 amino acids: CASSREATNEKLFF. Here the CDR3 DNA reads TGTGCCAGCAGCCGAGAAGCAACTAATGAAAAACTGTTTTTT.

The CDR3 is CAWSVGRMSTDTQYF. The DNA for the CDR3 is TGTGCCTGGAGTGTCGGCAGGATGAGCACAGATACGCAGTATTTT. The chain carries TRBV30 and TRBJ2-3; D is ambiguous. CDR3 length: 15 amino acids. From germline, CDR1 is GTSNPN and CDR2 SVGIG (reference sequence). Trimming removed 0 bases at V and 0 bases at J, with 10 bases between.